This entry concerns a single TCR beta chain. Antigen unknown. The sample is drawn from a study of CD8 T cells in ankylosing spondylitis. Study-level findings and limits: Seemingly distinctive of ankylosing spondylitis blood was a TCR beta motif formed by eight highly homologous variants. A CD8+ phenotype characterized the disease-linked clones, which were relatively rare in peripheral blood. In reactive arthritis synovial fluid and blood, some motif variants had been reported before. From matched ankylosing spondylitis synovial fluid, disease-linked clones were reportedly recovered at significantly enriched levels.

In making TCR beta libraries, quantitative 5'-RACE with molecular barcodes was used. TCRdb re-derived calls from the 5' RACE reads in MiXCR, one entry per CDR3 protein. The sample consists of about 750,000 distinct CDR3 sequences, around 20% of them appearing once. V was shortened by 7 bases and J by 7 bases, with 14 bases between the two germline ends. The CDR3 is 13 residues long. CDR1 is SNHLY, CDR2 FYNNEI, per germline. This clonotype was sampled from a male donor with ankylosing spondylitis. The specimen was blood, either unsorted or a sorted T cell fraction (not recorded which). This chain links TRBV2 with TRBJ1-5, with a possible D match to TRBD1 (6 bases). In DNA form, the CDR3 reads TGTGCCAGCACGCGGGGGCGTAGGCAGCCCCAGCATTTT. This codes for CASTRGRRQPQHF.